The 25 T cell receptor beta chains below were found in one sample sequenced in a study of OX40 agonist ivuxolimab in advanced cancers. Here immunoSEQ multiplex PCR was the method, and the copy in TCRdb shows in-frame clones only, minus some. The sample lists 70,000 to 95,000 clones; 94% were seen once. This sample comprised CD4+ or CD8+ T cells sorted from blood, obtained in a trial of the OX40 agonist ivuxolimab. The receptors originated from an adult with an advanced solid tumor such as melanoma, head and neck, liver or kidney cancer.

Only one count was recorded for this clone. One junction end does not reproduce the germline sequence, and a read error may be involved. The chain has TRBV7-2 and TRBJ1-2; D remains unclear. CDR3 length equals 18 residues. From germline, CDR1 is SGHTA and CDR2 FQGNSA. The CDR3 DNA reads TGTGCCAGCAGCCTAGCTCCCTGGGTACAGTCAGCTAACTATGGCTACACCTTC. It translates to CASSLAPWVQSANYGYTF. Based on the CDR3 plus reference TRBV7-2 and TRBJ1-2, the full variable domain is GAGVSQSPSNKVTEKGKDVELRCDPISGHTALYWYRQSLGQGLEFLIYFQGNSAPDKSGLPSDRFSAERTGGSVSTLTIQRTQQEDSAVYLCASSLAPWVQSANYGYTFGSGTRLTVV.

V and J are TRBV6-5 and TRBJ2-3; a possible D gene is TRBD2 (6 bases). Trimming stripped 7 bases from V and 6 bases from J, with 20 bases between. The CDR3 runs 15 residues. Germline V gene sequence: CDR1 MNHEY, CDR2 SVGAGI. In nucleotides, the CDR3 is TGTGCCAGCACCCCGAGGCGGGACCCCCAGGATACGCAGTATTTT. It translates to CASTPRRDPQDTQYF.

This clone was counted only a few times. This chain connects TRBV4-1 to TRBJ1-6; TRBD1 matches 9 bases. V shed 4 bases, J shed 9 bases, and the junction held 4 bases outside the gene matches. The CDR3 sequence is 14 residues long. Germline assignment: CDR1 MGHRA and CDR2 YSYEKL. CDR3 DNA: TGCGCCAGCAGCCTACAGGGGGCTAGTTCACCCCTCCACTTT. It codes for CASSLQGASSPLHF.

This chain uses TRBV12-5 with TRBJ1-1; D is uncertain. Between the trimmed V and J ends, which lost 0 bases and 1 base, there was a span of 18 bases. This CDR3 has 18 amino acids. Germline V lookup: CDR1 LGHNT, CDR2 FRNRAP. The CDR3 region is CASGLVLRRRESNTEAFF. The CDR3 DNA follows: TGTGCTAGTGGTTTGGTACTTAGGCGGAGGGAGTCGAACACTGAAGCTTTCTTT.

The rearrangement joins TRBV19 to TRBJ1-1; D remains unclear. V was shortened by 3 bases and J by 7 bases, with 12 bases between the two germline ends. CDR3 length: 13 amino acids. Germline-derived CDR1 and CDR2 are LNHDA and SQIVND (reference sequence). CDR3 coding DNA: TGTGCCAGTAGTATTGAAAGGAGGGTTGAAGCTTTCTTT. Protein product: CASSIERRVEAFF.

Only one count was recorded for this clone. The rearrangement uses TRBV9 and TRBJ2-2; 9 bases are a match to TRBD2. V lost 3 bases to trimming and J lost 7 bases; unmatched junction nucleotides: 16. Germline assignment: CDR1 SGDLS and CDR2 YYNGEE. This CDR3 spans 18 amino acids. CDR3 DNA sequence: TGTGCCAGCAGCGAGAGCCCGGGCGGGGGGGAGCTCTACGGGGAGCTGTTTTTT. Protein: CASSESPGGGELYGELFF. The variable domain in full, with the rest retrieved from reference TRBV9 and TRBJ2-2, is DSGVTQTPKHLITATGQRVTLRCSPRSGDLSVYWYQQSLDQGLQFLIQYYNGEERAKGNILERFSAQQFPDLHSELNLSSLELGDSALYFCASSESPGGGELYGELFFGEGSRLTVL.

The V call is TRBV11-2, the J call TRBJ1-1; D is unresolved. This CDR3 comprises 15 residues. V was cut by 3 bases and J by 5 bases, with 16 bases left in between. Per the germline V gene, CDR1 is SGHAT and CDR2 is FQNNGV. The CDR3 region is CASSFGSPSVTEAFF. CDR3 DNA: TGTGCCAGCAGCTTCGGTTCTCCTTCCGTAACTGAAGCTTTCTTT.

The chain couples TRBV4-3 to TRBJ2-7, with D perhaps given as TRBD1 or TRBD2 (5 bases each). The germline gives CDR1 LGHNA, CDR2 YSLEER. V lost 1 base, J lost 3 bases, and 10 bases lay in between. The CDR3 has 14 residues. The CDR3: CASSQGGVDYEQYF. The CDR3 DNA follows: TGCGCCAGCAGCCAAGGAGGGGTTGACTACGAGCAGTACTTC.

The chain employs TRBV19 and TRBJ2-7, with TRBD2 as a possible D gene (6 bases). Trimming stripped 5 bases from V and 6 bases from J, with 17 bases between. This CDR3 has 14 residues. The germline CDR1 and CDR2 sequences are LNHDA and SQIVND (reference sequence). CDR3 DNA sequence: TGTGCCAGTAGTCCACGATCCGGGAGATCCGAGCAGTACTTC. Its translation is CASSPRSGRSEQYF.

This sequence joins TRBV27 and TRBJ2-3; TRBD2 matches 10 bases. The CDR3 loop spans 14 amino acids. The ends lost 7 bases at V and 6 bases at J; junction bases unmatched: 7. Germline values: CDR1 MNHEY, CDR2 SMNVEV (reference sequence). The CDR3 protein is CASIPTSGFDTQYF. CDR3 sequence (DNA): TGTGCCAGCATTCCGACTAGCGGGTTCGATACGCAGTATTTT.

The chain has TRBV4-1 and TRBJ1-4, with D possibly TRBD1 on 5 matching bases. CDR1 MGHRA and CDR2 YSYEKL come from the germline V gene. The CDR3 is 15 residues long. V was pared by 3 bases and J by 8 bases, with 16 bases between. The CDR3 nucleotides read TGCGCCAGCAGCCATCTCGGGGAGGGGCGAGAAAAACTGTTTTTT. It yields the protein CASSHLGEGREKLFF.

V usage is TRBV10-2 and J usage is TRBJ1-2; D is uncertain. The V end was cut by 6 bases, the J end by 6 bases, with 11 bases between. This CDR3 is 12 amino acids long. Germline V gene lookup returns CDR1 WSHSY and CDR2 SAAADI. In DNA form, the CDR3 reads TGCGCCAGCAGGGTTGAGGACCATGGCTACACCTTC. Translated: CASRVEDHGYTF.

V usage is TRBV5-1 and J usage is TRBJ2-7; D gene uncertain. CDR1 and CDR2 (germline): SGHRS, YFSETQ. The CDR3 is 15 amino acids. Deletions cut 0 bases from V and 0 bases from J, with 10 bases between. For the CDR3, the DNA is TGCGCCAGCAGCTTGGAGGGTTCTAGCTCCTACGAGCAGTACTTC. Translation gives CASSLEGSSSYEQYF.

The gene calls are TRBV28 and TRBJ1-1; D uncertain. Germline V gene lookup returns CDR1 MDHEN and CDR2 SYDVKM. Trimming stripped 3 bases from V and 6 bases from J, with 11 bases between. CDR3 length: 13 amino acids. CDR3 sequence reads: CASSFVGNPEAFF. CDR3 DNA sequence: TGTGCCAGCAGTTTTGTGGGAAACCCTGAAGCTTTCTTT.

The CDR3 region is CASAGGETNSPLHF. CDR3 DNA sequence: TGTGCCAGTGCTGGGGGAGAGACTAATTCACCCCTCCACTTT. This rearrangement joins TRBV19 to TRBJ1-6; possibly TRBD1 for D (5 bases). The CDR3 totals 14 residues. Germline CDR1 and CDR2: LNHDA and SQIVND (reference sequence). The ends were cut back, 8 bases at V and 6 bases at J, with 14 bases in the middle.

The chain recombines TRBV6-6 with TRBJ1-5; the D is unclear. This CDR3 spans 12 amino acids. Trimming removed 2 bases at V and 6 bases at J, with 5 bases between. From germline, CDR1 is MNHNY and CDR2 SVGAGI (reference sequence). The CDR3 protein is CASSYLGQPQHF. The CDR3 region has the DNA TGTGCCAGCAGTTACCTCGGTCAGCCCCAGCATTTT.

The chain recombines TRBV11-3 with TRBJ1-1; D remains ambiguous. Per the germline V gene, CDR1 is SGHNT and CDR2 is YENEEA. This CDR3 spans 14 amino acids. Trimming removed 7 bases at V and 3 bases at J, with 15 bases between. The CDR3 sequence: CASKMGGIHTEAFF. For the CDR3, the DNA is TGTGCCAGCAAAATGGGTGGAATTCACACTGAAGCTTTCTTT.

This clone was counted between two and nine times. The chain links TRBV9 to TRBJ1-2; D call uncertain. The germline gives CDR1 SGDLS, CDR2 YYNGEE. This CDR3 has 15 residues. The ends were cut back, 0 bases at V and 2 bases at J, with 11 bases in the middle. In DNA, the CDR3 is TGTGCCAGCAGCGTAGCTAGGACTGGGAACTATGGCTACACCTTC. Its protein product is CASSVARTGNYGYTF.

The chain carries TRBV25-1 and TRBJ2-7, with 9 bases that match TRBD2. Germline V gene sequence: CDR1 MGHDK, CDR2 SYGVNS. The trim removed 1 base at V and 2 bases at J, leaving 3 bases unmatched. The CDR3 sequence is 15 residues long. CDR3 nucleotide sequence: TGTGCCAGCAGTGAATCGGCTAGCGGGACCTACGAGCAGTACTTC. It is translated as CASSESASGTYEQYF.

This chain joins TRBV19 and TRBJ2-7; TRBD1 agrees at 8 bases. The J segment lost 3 bases and the V segment lost 9 bases, leaving 7 bases of the junction unmatched. This CDR3 spans 13 amino acids. From germline, CDR1 is LNHDA and CDR2 SQIVND (reference sequence). CDR3 amino acids: CASRGPQDYEQYF. The CDR3 nucleotides read TGTGCCAGCAGGGGGCCACAAGACTACGAGCAGTACTTC.

V usage is TRBV7-9 and J usage is TRBJ2-5; 7 nucleotides line up with TRBD2. The V gene end was trimmed by 2 bases and the J gene end by 5 bases; junction bases not matched to a gene: 5. The CDR3 is 14 amino acids. Germline V gives CDR1 SEHNR, CDR2 FQNEAQ (reference sequence). The CDR3, as DNA: TGTGCCAGCAGCTTATCAGGACTAGTTGAGACCCAGTACTTC. Its translation: CASSLSGLVETQYF.

The gene calls are TRBV2 and TRBJ1-3; 7 nucleotides agree with TRBD1. With V trimmed by 8 bases and J by 3 bases, 7 bases remained unmatched. The CDR3 has 14 amino acids. Germline V gives CDR1 SNHLY, CDR2 FYNNEI. CDR3 nucleotides: TGTGCCAGCTTACGACAGGGTTTTGGAAACACCATATATTTT. This sequence encodes CASLRQGFGNTIYF.

The V gene is TRBV6-5, the J gene TRBJ1-5; perhaps TRBD1 as D (5 bases). This CDR3 has 16 amino acids. Germline CDR1 reads MNHEY; CDR2 reads SVGAGI. V was pared by 4 bases and J by 1 base, with 14 bases between. This chain's CDR3 is CASSWGTPNSNQPQHF. The CDR3 DNA is TGTGCCAGCAGTTGGGGGACCCCGAACAGCAATCAGCCCCAGCATTTT.

The chain carries TRBV6-5 and TRBJ1-5; 8 nucleotides align to TRBD1. The trim removed 5 bases at V and 4 bases at J, leaving 7 bases unmatched. Germline CDR1 reads MNHEY; CDR2 reads SVGAGI. The CDR3 consists of 15 residues. CDR3 DNA: TGTGCCAGCAGTCCTGGGACAGGTCTAAATCAGCCCCAGCATTTT. It specifies CASSPGTGLNQPQHF.

This clone was seen once. J is TRBJ2-1 and V is TRBV7-6; D is possibly TRBD1 or TRBD2 (6 bases each). The CDR3 covers 12 residues. CDR1 and CDR2 (germline): SGHVS, FNYEAQ. V was trimmed by 4 bases and J by 8 bases, leaving 9 bases between them. The CDR3 DNA reads as TGTGCCAGCAGCTCAGGGGAGGATGAGCAGTTCTTC. Its protein product is CASSSGEDEQFF. Together with reference TRBV7-6 and TRBJ2-1, the CDR3 gives the full variable domain: GAGVSQSPRYKVTKRGQDVALRCDPISGHVSLYWYRQALGQGPEFLTYFNYEAQQDKSGLPNDRFSAERPEGSISTLTIQRTEQRDSAMYRCASSSGEDEQFFGPGTRLTVL.